The 17 T cell receptor beta chains in this list originate from one sample, sequenced in a study of shared clonotypes between healthy human individuals. In the naive CD8 group, cells lacked CD45RO and were positively selected for CCR7, so terminally differentiated effector memory CD45RA+ cells were left out. Method: immunoSEQ multiplex PCR; TCRdb's copy keeps in-frame clones and lacks some. The data show over 2 million clones, about 95% seen once. Sequencing was carried out using naive CD8+ T cells sorted from blood. The receptors shown here come from a man younger than 35 in good health.

The chain links TRBV7-6 to TRBJ2-1, with D perhaps TRBD2 (5 bases). V gave up 1 base and J gave up 8 bases, with 12 bases separating them. The CDR3 has 14 amino acids. Germline-derived CDR1 and CDR2 are SGHVS and FNYEAQ. Written as DNA, the CDR3 is TGTGCCAGCAGCTTAGTCGGTCCGCGGGATGAGCAGTTCTTC. It encodes CASSLVGPRDEQFF.

This clone came up a few times. This sequence joins TRBV19 and TRBJ1-1; D remains unclear. The CDR3 runs to 15 residues. Germline values: CDR1 LNHDA, CDR2 SQIVND (reference sequence). Between the trimmed V and J ends, which lost 5 bases and 0 bases, there was a span of 13 bases. As DNA, the CDR3 is TGTGCCAGTAGTGCAGTACAGACCATGAACACTGAAGCTTTCTTT. Translated, it gives CASSAVQTMNTEAFF.

The chain has TRBV28 and TRBJ2-7; the match to TRBD1 covers 8 bases. The V and J ends lost 6 bases and 2 bases, in that order; junction bases with no gene match: 6. The CDR3 runs 14 residues. In germline, CDR1 is MDHEN, CDR2 SYDVKM. The CDR3 region has the DNA TGTGCCAGCAGCTACGGACAGGGTCCCTACGAGCAGTACTTC. Its translation: CASSYGQGPYEQYF. The full variable domain, completed using reference TRBV28 and TRBJ2-7, is DVKVTQSSRYLVKRTGEKVFLECVQDMDHENMFWYRQDPGLGLRLIYFSYDVKMKEKGDIPEGYSVSREKKERFSLILESASTNQTSMYLCASSYGQGPYEQYFGPGTRLTVT.

The chain carries TRBV6-5 and TRBJ1-2, with 9 bases lining up with TRBD1. CDR3 length: 15 residues. Per germline, CDR1 MNHEY and CDR2 SVGAGI. Germline trimming cut 6 bases from V and 4 bases from J; bases unmatched to any gene: 9. In nucleotides, the CDR3 is TGTGCCAGCAGCAACACCCGACAGGGGGTCTATGGCTACACCTTC. This translates into CASSNTRQGVYGYTF.

This clone was observed once. V is TRBV4-2 and J is TRBJ1-1; 7 nucleotides agree with TRBD1. The CDR3 covers 15 residues. In germline, CDR1 is LGHNA, CDR2 YNFKEQ. J was trimmed by 7 bases and V by 3 bases; bases with no gene match: 11. The CDR3 reads CASSQTTGSGNEAFF. Written as DNA, the CDR3 is TGTGCCAGCAGCCAGACGACAGGGTCTGGAAATGAAGCTTTCTTT.

The chain uses TRBV2 and TRBJ1-5, with D unclear. V was pared by 4 bases and J by 0 bases, with 7 bases between. The length of the CDR3 is 14 residues. Germline V gene lookup returns CDR1 SNHLY and CDR2 FYNNEI. The CDR3 coding sequence is TGTGCCAGCAGTGCGGCTCCTAGCAATCAGCCCCAGCATTTT. Its translation: CASSAAPSNQPQHF.

This sequence joins TRBV6-1 and TRBJ2-7, with D tentatively TRBD1 (6 bases). The germline CDR1 and CDR2 sequences are MNHNS and SASEGT. Deletions cut 1 base from V and 3 bases from J, with 13 bases between. CDR3 length: 15 residues. CDR3 protein: CASSEGWGPGYEQYF. The CDR3 DNA follows: TGTGCCAGCAGTGAAGGGTGGGGGCCCGGCTACGAGCAGTACTTC.

The rearrangement links TRBV4-1 to TRBJ2-7, with D perhaps assigned TRBD1 or TRBD2 (5 bases each). Trimming took off 4 bases at V and 0 bases at J, with 22 bases between the two ends. Looked up from germline, CDR1 is MGHRA and CDR2 is YSYEKL. The CDR3 runs 18 residues. The CDR3 nucleotides read TGCGCCAGCAGCCCCCGCGCAACGTTGGGGGAGAGCTCCTACGAGCAGTACTTC. This sequence encodes CASSPRATLGESSYEQYF.

The genes are TRBV27 and TRBJ1-2; a weak D match, TRBD1 (5 bases). The germline gives CDR1 MNHEY, CDR2 SMNVEV (reference sequence). Between the trimmed V and J ends, which lost 0 bases and 4 bases, there was a span of 9 bases. The CDR3 length is 14 residues. The CDR3 sequence: CASSLSPGTYGYTF. CDR3 nucleotide sequence: TGTGCCAGCAGTTTATCCCCAGGGACCTATGGCTACACCTTC.

This clone occurred once. The chain combines TRBV5-6 with TRBJ1-1, with no clear D. The CDR3 runs to 16 residues. V was pared by 4 bases and J by 1 base, with 17 bases between. CDR1 is SGHDT and CDR2 is YYEEEE in the germline V gene. The CDR3 nucleotides are TGTGCCAGCAGCCTGGGATTGGACTTATCGAACACTGAAGCTTTCTTT. It specifies CASSLGLDLSNTEAFF. Combining the CDR3 with reference TRBV5-6 and TRBJ1-1 gives the whole variable domain DAGVTQSPTHLIKTRGQQVTLRCSPKSGHDTVSWYQQALGQGPQFIFQYYEEEERQRGNFPDRFSGHQFPNYSSELNVNALLLGDSALYLCASSLGLDLSNTEAFFGQGTRLTVV.

The chain combines TRBV27 with TRBJ2-1; TRBD2 matches at 7 bases. V was pared by 8 bases and J by 7 bases, with 11 bases of the junction left unmatched. This CDR3 has 14 residues. Germline lookup yields CDR1 MNHEY and CDR2 SMNVEV (reference sequence). This CDR3 reads CASRSGVGLNEQFF. The CDR3 coding sequence is TGTGCCAGCCGAAGCGGGGTGGGGTTGAATGAGCAGTTCTTC.

V and J are TRBV5-1 and TRBJ1-5; D is undetermined. V was trimmed by 0 bases and J by 0 bases, leaving 10 bases between them. The CDR3 runs 16 residues. Germline CDR1 and CDR2: SGHRS and YFSETQ. The CDR3 region is CASSLGVTGSNQPQHF. Written as DNA, the CDR3 is TGCGCCAGCAGCTTGGGGGTAACGGGTAGCAATCAGCCCCAGCATTTT.

The V gene is TRBV7-6, the J gene TRBJ2-7, with TRBD1 matching 9 bases. CDR1 SGHVS and CDR2 FNYEAQ come from the germline V gene. This CDR3 spans 15 amino acids. The trim removed 1 base at V and 1 base at J, leaving 2 bases unmatched. The CDR3 reads CASSLGGTGSYEQYF. DNA for the CDR3: TGTGCCAGCAGCTTAGGAGGGACAGGGTCCTACGAGCAGTACTTC.

The CDR3 sequence: CASSPRGQNIQYF. CDR3 nucleotides: TGTGCCAGCAGCCCTCGTGGCCAAAACATTCAGTACTTC. V is TRBV28 and J is TRBJ2-4; D gene uncertain. Germline CDR1 and CDR2: MDHEN and SYDVKM. The CDR3 has 13 amino acids. V was trimmed by 6 bases and J by 5 bases, leaving 11 bases between them. Full variable domain (missing parts from reference TRBV28 and TRBJ2-4): DVKVTQSSRYLVKRTGEKVFLECVQDMDHENMFWYRQDPGLGLRLIYFSYDVKMKEKGDIPEGYSVSREKKERFSLILESASTNQTSMYLCASSPRGQNIQYFGAGTRLSVL.

This clone was picked up one time. CDR3 protein: CASSGDYNYEQYF. DNA of the CDR3: TGTGCCAGCAGTGGGGACTACAACTACGAGCAGTACTTC. J is TRBJ2-7 and V is TRBV2; TRBD2 aligns across 7 bases. Germline CDR1 is SNHLY and CDR2 is FYNNEI. J gave up 3 bases and V 4 bases, and 3 bases lay outside the gene matches. This CDR3 has 13 residues.

The rearrangement links TRBV4-2 to TRBJ1-2; 7 bases align to TRBD1. V shed 4 bases and J 0 bases; nucleotides not matched to a gene: 8. This CDR3 contains 16 residues. Germline V gene lookup returns CDR1 LGHNA and CDR2 YNFKEQ. The CDR3 DNA reads TGTGCCAGCAGCCTCGGGACAGAGGCTGCTAACTATGGCTACACCTTC. This translates into CASSLGTEAANYGYTF.

V is TRBV4-3 and J is TRBJ2-7, with D perhaps matching TRBD2 (6 bases). CDR1 and CDR2 (germline): LGHNA, YSLEER. Trimming pared 0 bases from V and 4 bases from J, leaving 13 bases between. This CDR3 region has 15 residues. CDR3 sequence (DNA): TGCGCCAGCAGCCAAGATCCTAGCGCAGTTTACGAGCAGTACTTC. This codes for CASSQDPSAVYEQYF.